This TCR beta chain derives from a study of T cell responses to AZD1222 COVID-19 vaccine. The germline V gene encodes CDR1 MNHEY and CDR2 SVGEGT. The CDR3 runs to 14 residues. The ends were cut back, 5 bases at V and 4 bases at J, with 13 bases in the middle. Repertoires were generated with immunoSEQ multiplex PCR, while TCRdb's copy carries only in-frame clones and drops some. This sample has tens of thousands of clones; roughly 94% occur once, and the top ten carry approximately 5.6%. Points from the study as a whole: There were repertoire samples only from the period after the peak T cell response. CD4 TCRs associated with vaccination spanned spike, dominating at 160-218 and 743-854. Among spike-specific TCRs, nearly half reportedly target unmutated variant regions.

A word on this clone: Its cognate antigen is unknown.

This receptor was obtained from an adult in good health. This specimen consisted of peripheral blood, obtained on day 0 of AZD1222 vaccination. The rearrangement uses TRBV6-2 or TRBV6-3 and TRBJ2-3; possibly TRBD1 or TRBD2 for D (5 bases each). CDR3 nucleotide sequence: TGTGCCAGCAGTCCATCCCGGGACCCAGATACGCAGTATTTT. Translated, it gives CASSPSRDPDTQYF.